This T cell receptor (beta chain) emerged from a study of immune evolution from preneoplasia to lung adenocarcinoma. At the level of the study: HLA loss of heterozygosity: 6% to 7.5% AIS, about 15% MIA, around 35% ADC, none AAH. Study results and caveats: From normal lung to invasive adenocarcinoma, top clone frequencies appeared to decrease. Later-stage lesions appeared to have more T cells, more diversity, less clonality.

To note about this clone: Its antigen is currently unknown.

After pathologic assessment, macro-dissection selected premalignant or tumor cells for extraction. Produced via immunoSEQ multiplex PCR; TCRdb's table is partial and in-frame only. The sample records about 6,300 clones, less than 85% being singletons. V dropped 4 bases and J dropped 0 bases, with 14 bases sitting between them. Germline CDR1 SGHDT, CDR2 YYEEEE. This CDR3 comprises 16 residues. The receptor's source is a person aged 70 to 85 with lung adenocarcinoma. The sample consisted of FFPE minimally invasive lung adenocarcinoma tissue. The chain is built from TRBV5-6 and TRBJ1-3; D possibly corresponds to TRBD1 (6 bases). CDR3 bases: TGTGCCAGCAGCCCAACCCGGACAGTCTCTGGAAACACCATATATTTT. It specifies CASSPTRTVSGNTIYF.